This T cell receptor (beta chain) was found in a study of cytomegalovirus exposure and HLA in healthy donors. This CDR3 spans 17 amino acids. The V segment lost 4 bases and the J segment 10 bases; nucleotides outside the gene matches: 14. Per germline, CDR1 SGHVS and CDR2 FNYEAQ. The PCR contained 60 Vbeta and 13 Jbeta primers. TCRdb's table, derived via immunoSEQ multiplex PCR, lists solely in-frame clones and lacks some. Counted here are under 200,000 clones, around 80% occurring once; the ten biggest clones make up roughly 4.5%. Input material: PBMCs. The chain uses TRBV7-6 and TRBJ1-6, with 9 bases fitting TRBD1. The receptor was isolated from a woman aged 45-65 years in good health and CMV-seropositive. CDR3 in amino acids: CASSSPFPGQGGSPLHF. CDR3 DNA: TGTGCCAGCAGCTCCCCGTTCCCGGGACAGGGAGGCTCACCCCTCCACTTT.